This TCR beta chain was sequenced during a study of cytomegalovirus exposure and HLA in healthy donors. Study information: An early data release held tens of millions of unique TCRs from HLA-typed donors.

General study points: Earlier findings revealed that most TCR beta V segments proved productive either about 87% or about 30% of the time. Per published reports, the classifier diagnosed cytomegalovirus status with high specificity and sensitivity.

PCR employed 60 Vbeta and 13 Jbeta primers. Generated by immunoSEQ multiplex PCR, the TCRdb table keeps only in-frame clones and is missing some. This sample has some 76,000 clones, with roughly 76% found just once. CDR3 length equals 16 residues. The trim removed 1 base at V and 6 bases at J, leaving 10 bases unmatched. Germline loops: CDR1 SEHNR, CDR2 FQNEAQ (reference sequence). Points on this clone: Its antigen is as yet unknown.

Sequenced: PBMCs. This TCR was sampled from a male donor in good health and CMV-seropositive. This chain joins TRBV7-9 and TRBJ2-7; TRBD2 matches 9 bases. This CDR3 reads CASSLVSGGRAPEQYF. Here the CDR3 DNA reads TGTGCCAGCAGCTTAGTCTCGGGCGGGAGGGCCCCCGAGCAGTACTTC.